This TCR beta chain was documented in a study of T cells in Graves' hyperthyroidism and ophthalmopathy. This clonotype was observed a handful of times. Germline V lookup: CDR1 MNHNY, CDR2 SVGAGI (reference sequence). This CDR3 region has 13 residues. V gave up 5 bases and J gave up 5 bases, with 12 bases separating them. Amplification targeted TCR beta CDR3 regions from RNA transcripts. First-round RT-PCR targeting the TCR CDR3 was performed with the HTBI primer set. Each CDR3 protein is one row after TCRdb ran MiXCR on the multiplex PCR reads. The sample lists hundreds of thousands of distinct CDR3 sequences, roughly 46% occurring once.

Sequencing was performed on peripheral blood or thyroid tissue (not recorded which). The sequence was obtained from an adult man with Graves' disease, either hyperthyroidism or ophthalmopathy (not recorded which). The chain joins TRBV6-6 to TRBJ1-1, with unresolved D. The CDR3 sequence is CASSGEQITEAFF. As DNA, the CDR3 is TGTGCCAGCAGTGGGGAACAGATTACTGAAGCTTTCTTT.